This is a list of T cell receptor beta chains from one sample in a study of blood T cell repertoires in COVID-19. Sequenced by immunoSEQ multiplex PCR; TCRdb stores in-frame clones only, minus some. In the table there are approximately 310,000 clones, roughly 91% of which are singletons. The specimen was peripheral blood. All receptors come from a man aged 45-60 years with active or convalescent COVID-19. Both conserved end residues are trimmed from each CDR3. Clone size is stated in some rows and not others, as once, few, many or a class when expanded.

TRBJ1-2	-	TRBV7-8	ASSPGGVGYT
TRBJ2-1	-	TRBV4-2	ASSQQSGGRGTEQF
TRBJ2-2	-	TRBV11-2	ASSLAPSLNTGELF
TRBJ1-5	-	TRBV19	ASSIRGRDSNQPQH
TRBJ2-1	-	TRBV19	ASSPYGTSGSYNEQF
TRBJ2-5	-	TRBV24-1	ATSRFGTSGEETQY
TRBJ2-3	few	TRBV24-1	ATSDWGQPTQY
TRBJ1-3	-	TRBV9	ASSVGRWPVPNPGNTIY
TRBJ2-1	-	TRBV11-2	ASSRTTGGEDEQF
TRBJ2-1	-	TRBV7-9	ASSRWGPGTSGNEQF
TRBJ2-3	-	TRBV19	ASSGWSTTDTQY
TRBJ2-3	-	TRBV28	ASRSASGTDTQY
TRBJ2-7	-	TRBV18	ASSPPQGYEQY
TRBJ1-3	-	TRBV7-3	ASRTGQFRTIY
TRBJ2-1	-	TRBV10-3	AISPGQNNEQF
TRBJ1-2	-	TRBV28	ASSLPGAFRRGYT
TRBJ2-3	-	TRBV5-6	ASSPVGLPSYRTDTQY
TRBJ2-1	-	TRBV10-3	AISAKDRRNNEQF
TRBJ1-3	-	TRBV3-1/TRBV3-2	ASSTGTGGGGNTIY
TRBJ2-1	-	TRBV7-9	ASSLGDRGEFEQF
TRBJ1-2	-	TRBV10-3	AISEPPGQGAISYGYT
TRBJ2-7	-	TRBV6-6	ASSYSSTANEQY
TRBJ1-2	-	TRBV5-1	ASSLGVLQGSYGYT
TRBJ2-3	-	TRBV5-1	ASSLVVRGSADTQY
TRBJ1-6	-	TRBV5-4	ASSLNRQDNSPLH
TRBJ1-6	-	TRBV18	ASSPTLITGVDSPLH
TRBJ1-1	-	TRBV5-1	ASSLPSNTEAF
TRBJ1-4	-	TRBV18	ASSDMGRINEKLF
TRBJ2-7	-	TRBV6-5	ASSLRDRGPYEQY
TRBJ1-1	-	TRBV27	ASSSAGAGTEAF
TRBJ2-5	-	TRBV2	ASSPGQGAETQY
TRBJ2-3	-	TRBV20-1	TGLSTDTQY
TRBJ1-6	-	TRBV5-1	ASSLASAGGNSPLH
TRBJ2-5	-	TRBV2	ASTPNREETQY
TRBJ1-5	once	TRBV2	ASRLRGGNQPQH
TRBJ2-2	few	TRBV27	ASSLEADNTGELF
TRBJ2-2	-	TRBV30	AWRRLPNTGELF
TRBJ2-1	-	TRBV9	ASSERQGANNEQF
TRBJ2-1	-	TRBV19	ASPHSSEQF
TRBJ1-1	once	TRBV19	ASSIVGNGGEAF
TRBJ2-6	-	TRBV5-1	ASSQSSGANVLT
TRBJ2-1	-	TRBV5-4	ASKDRGHNEQF
TRBJ2-2	-	TRBV27	ASSINTGELF
TRBJ2-7	-	TRBV29-1	SVETGTAWNEQY
TRBJ2-3	-	TRBV5-5	ASSLRGLTGDTQY
TRBJ1-1	-	TRBV28	ASSSGSVGTEAF
TRBJ2-7	-	TRBV27	ARRLAGGPCEQY
TRBJ2-7	-	TRBV6-5	ASSSGDRDEQY
TRBJ1-1	-	TRBV5-4	ASSSGTASTEAF
TRBJ2-1	-	TRBV30	AFGNSGGPYNEQF
TRBJ2-4	-	TRBV30	AWSVSLENIQY
TRBJ2-1	-	TRBV6-5	ASRRAGGPGNEQF
TRBJ2-3	-	TRBV2	ASTDQGADTQY
TRBJ2-2	-	TRBV5-1	ASSLGGPGELF
TRBJ1-1	-	TRBV5-1	ASSLALGTVNTEAF
TRBJ1-4	-	TRBV28	ASSSQTGGTNEKLF
TRBJ2-4	once	TRBV2	ASSRPGENIQY
TRBJ2-1	once	TRBV2	ASSALGGREI